This T cell receptor (beta chain) is drawn from a study of T cell changes during pregnancy in multiple sclerosis. Trimming at V came to 1 base and at J to 6 bases, leaving 11 bases not matched to a gene. Germline V lookup: CDR1 MNHEY, CDR2 SMNVEV (reference sequence). CDR3 size: 18 residues. Clones were read by immunoSEQ multiplex PCR, and TCRdb kept only the in-frame ones, dropping some. In the table there are fewer than 85,000 clones, about 93% of which are singletons. This specimen consisted of peripheral blood, obtained in the first trimester of pregnancy. This receptor was identified in a female donor in good health, enrolled as a control in a pregnancy study. The chain uses TRBV27 and TRBJ2-2; TRBD1 agrees at 10 bases. In DNA, the CDR3 is TGTGCCAGCAGTTTATGGGGACAGGGGTTCGGGATGCCCGGGGAGCTGTTTTTT. This encodes CASSLWGQGFGMPGELFF.